This TCR beta chain was identified in a study of blood T cell repertoires in COVID-19 (dated by TCRdb to about 2020). Notes on the research overall: Collaborator samples came from the United States, Italy and Spain and covered acute and convalescent phases of COVID-19. A freely available public database, intended as a resource for researchers studying the immune response to SARS-CoV-2, is where the repertoires were released. Nearly every sample came with metadata listing a de-identified subject ID, COVID-19 status, age in years and sex. Deeply sampled blood TCRbeta repertoires from subjects exposed to, actively infected with, or recovered from COVID-19 were included in the dataset. The material from the prospective study consisted of cDNA or gDNA derived from T cells, B-cell-depleted T cells, or PBMCs. Where available, HLA class I and class II types were taken from metadata supplied by the sample provider and were not determined by assay-based typing. Samples came from the ongoing ImmuneRACE study (first 160 participants) plus 1,254 subjects from 6 global collaborators.

One collaborating source in Seattle enrolled patients during active infection and followed them longitudinally through the course of disease. Collaborating institutions collected whole blood in K2EDTA tubes following their own protocols. For TCRbeta analysis, collaborator samples were shipped as frozen whole blood, as isolated PBMCs, or as DNA extracted from either sample type. TCRbeta CDR3 regions were amplified from genomic DNA using the immunoSEQ Assay, a bias-controlled multiplex PCR. Turning to the authors' computational methods: Nucleated cell counts per sample were estimated from amplification of reference gene primers within the assay. Sequence reads were collapsed and filtered to measure the absolute abundance of every unique TCRbeta CDR3 rearrangement. For each sample, productive Simpson clonality was calculated by taking the square root of Simpson's diversity index across productive rearrangements. TCRdb stores this immuneACCESS table with in-frame sequences only. Part of the clones is absent; in the studies checked, under half of the shortfall reflects unresolved V genes, and no reason is known for the rest. The DNA was the basis for D and trimming; V, J and clone size are from that table. The sample contains tens of thousands of clones, 80% to 95% of them found a single time. The ten biggest clones cover approximately 7% of the sample.

A word on this clone: No antigen is known for it. No much larger clonotype is one base removed from it; base qualities were not supplied.

What the research found in general, with its limitations: How much clinical and demographic metadata was included differed by source and by participant, and the metadata was provided uncurated.

CDR1 and CDR2, per the germline V gene, are SGHTA and FQGNSA. The junction shows trimming of 1 base on V and 7 bases on J, and the gene matches do not reach 7 bases of it. The CDR3 spans 14 residues, from the cysteine through the phenylalanine. Kept here is only the CDR3 DNA, which spans 42 bases and is read in frame from base 1. This TCR was recovered from a man aged 18 to 29 with COVID-19, enrolled during active disease. Here the chain combines TRBV7-2 and TRBJ2-7; 7 bases in the middle match TRBD1. Sequenced sample: peripheral blood. The CDR3 in this case is CASSLGDSVGEQYF. The DNA sequence is given as TGTGCCAGCAGCTTAGGGGACAGCGTTGGTGAGCAGTACTTC.